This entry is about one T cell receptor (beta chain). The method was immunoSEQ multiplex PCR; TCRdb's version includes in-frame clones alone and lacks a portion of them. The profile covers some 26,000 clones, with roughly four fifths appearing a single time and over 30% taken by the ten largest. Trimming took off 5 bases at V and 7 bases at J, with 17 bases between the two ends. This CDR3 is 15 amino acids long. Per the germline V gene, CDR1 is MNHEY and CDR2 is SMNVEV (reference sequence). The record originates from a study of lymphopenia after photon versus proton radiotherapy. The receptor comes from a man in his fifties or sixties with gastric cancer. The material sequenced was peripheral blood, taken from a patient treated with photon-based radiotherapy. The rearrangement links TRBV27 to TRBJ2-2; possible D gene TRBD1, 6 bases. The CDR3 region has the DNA TGTGCCAGCAGTCTGACAGGTCTCTACGGCGGGGAGCTGTTTTTT. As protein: CASSLTGLYGGELFF.